The 13 T cell receptor beta chains below come from one sample, sequenced in a study of CD8+CD57+ T cells in acquired aplastic anemia. Genomic DNA constituted the template upon which TCR beta VDJ and CDR3 profiling was performed. TCRdb reanalysed the reads using MiXCR and keeps one entry per CDR3 protein. Here the sample spans about 290,000 distinct CDR3 sequences, 56% being singletons. Patients chosen for sequencing had CD8+CD57+ cells that had expanded, as shown by flow cytometry. Source material: sorted CD4+, CD8+, or CD8+CD57+ T cells (not recorded which) from PBMCs. These TCRs come from a human donor with aplastic anemia.

The chain recombines TRBV29-1 with TRBJ2-3, with D perhaps being TRBD1 or TRBD2 (6 bases each). This CDR3 is built from 14 residues. The germline gives CDR1 SQVTM, CDR2 ANQGSEA. V lost 4 bases, J lost 2 bases, and 13 bases lay in between. CDR3 DNA sequence: TGCAGCGTTGGAGGAGGGGGTCACACAGATACGCAGTATTTT. It yields the protein CSVGGGGHTDTQYF.

This chain uses TRBV7-6 with TRBJ2-1; D is unclear. CDR3 size: 13 residues. Germline V CDR1 and CDR2: SGHVS, FNYEAQ. V shed 5 bases and J shed 6 bases, with 11 bases lying between them. DNA of the CDR3: TGTGCCAGCAGCGCCGGAGTCCGCAATGAGCAGTTCTTC. It encodes CASSAGVRNEQFF.

This clonotype was found a few times. This may stem from a read error, because a much larger clone lies one nucleotide away. The rearrangement uses TRBV2 and TRBJ1-4; 7 bases are a match to TRBD1. CDR3 length: 14 amino acids. Germline CDR1 reads SNHLY; CDR2 reads FYNNEI. DNA for the CDR3: TGTGCCAGCAGTGGGGACAGTTGGGATGAAAAACCGTTTTTT. Its protein is CASSGDSWDEKPFF.

V is TRBV2 and J is TRBJ2-2, with 8 bases lining up with TRBD1. The trim removed 6 bases at V and 5 bases at J, leaving 8 bases unmatched. The length of the CDR3 is 15 residues. From germline, CDR1 is SNHLY and CDR2 FYNNEI. CDR3 region: CASRGDRGRTGELFF. In nucleotides, the CDR3 is TGTGCCAGCAGGGGCGACAGGGGCCGAACCGGGGAGCTGTTTTTT.

The chain couples TRBV19 to TRBJ1-1; no reliable D call. This CDR3 comprises 14 residues. Trimming took off 6 bases at V and 5 bases at J, with 16 bases between the two ends. Germline assignment: CDR1 LNHDA and CDR2 SQIVND (reference sequence). The CDR3 nucleotides read TGTGCCAGTAGAGCAGCGGATCGTGGTACTGAAGCTTTCTTT. Translating it yields CASRAADRGTEAFF.

Regarding this clonotype: Germline is not matched at one junction end, which may reflect a read error. V gene TRBV6-5 combines with J gene TRBJ2-7; 12 nucleotides agree with TRBD1. The germline V gene has CDR1 MNHEY and CDR2 SVGAGI. CDR3 length: 16 amino acids. The CDR3 protein is CASSYGDRGQRYEQYF. The CDR3 coding sequence is TGCGCCAGCAGTTACGGGGACAGGGGGCAACGCTACGAGCAGTACTTC.

This chain joins TRBV24-1 and TRBJ2-5, with TRBD2 matching over 15 bases. The CDR3 extends over 17 amino acids. V dropped 2 bases and J dropped 5; count of bases not matched to a gene: 5. The germline CDR1 and CDR2 sequences are KGHDR and SFDVKD. The CDR3 loop is CATSDSGLAGGFETQYF. In DNA, the CDR3 is TGTGCCACCAGTGATTCGGGACTAGCGGGGGGTTTTGAGACCCAGTACTTC.

This clonotype was counted at least ten times. This chain uses TRBV11-3 with TRBJ2-3; 10 bases line up with TRBD1. The CDR3 contains 15 residues. J lost 11 bases, V lost 1 base, and 9 bases had no gene match. CDR1 SGHNT and CDR2 YENEEA come from the germline V gene. The CDR3: CASSLGGTGEKVQYF. The CDR3 DNA reads TGTGCCAGCAGCTTAGGGGGGACAGGGGAAAAAGTGCAGTATTTT.

The rearrangement uses TRBV19 and TRBJ1-1; perhaps TRBD1 as D (5 bases). The V end was cut by 3 bases, the J end by 6 bases, with 11 bases between. Per germline, CDR1 LNHDA and CDR2 SQIVND (reference sequence). The CDR3 runs to 13 residues. CDR3 loop: CASSISGVAEAFF. CDR3 coding DNA: TGTGCCAGTAGTATTTCGGGGGTTGCTGAAGCTTTCTTT.

The J gene is TRBJ2-3, the V gene TRBV9; D is possibly TRBD1 (5 bases). This CDR3 has 15 residues. Germline V lookup: CDR1 SGDLS, CDR2 YYNGEE. V was shortened by 4 bases and J by 2 bases, with 14 bases between the two germline ends. CDR3 bases: TGTGCCAGCAGCTTAGGGGCGAATCCCACAGATACGCAGTATTTT. Translation gives CASSLGANPTDTQYF.

This clonotype appeared many times. The chain couples TRBV14 to TRBJ1-2; no firm D call. Deletions cut 1 base from V and 8 bases from J, with 23 bases between. The CDR3 sequence is 17 residues long. Germline values: CDR1 SGHDN, CDR2 FVKESK. CDR3 bases: TGTGCCAGCAGCCAAGTCATCTCGTGGGCAGGCCAAGGAGGCTACACCTTC. It encodes CASSQVISWAGQGGYTF.

This chain uses TRBV10-3 with TRBJ1-1, with TRBD1 identical over 11 bases. Germline CDR1 and CDR2: ENHRY and SYGVKD. The ends lost 7 bases at V and 0 bases at J; junction bases unmatched: 13. This CDR3 comprises 18 residues. The CDR3 DNA reads TGTGCCATCACGGGGACAGGGGGGACCCTTACCATGAACACTGAAGCTTTCTTT. It codes for CAITGTGGTLTMNTEAFF.

The sample holds a few counts of this clonotype. The rearrangement uses TRBV13 and TRBJ2-1, with 8 bases fitting TRBD2. This CDR3 is built from 18 residues. From germline, CDR1 is PRHDT and CDR2 FYEKMQ (reference sequence). V was pared by 5 bases and J by 0 bases, with 12 bases of the junction left unmatched. The CDR3 DNA is TGTGCCAGCAGCCACCGCCGTAAAAGCGGGAGCTCCTACAATGAGCAGTTCTTC. Its translation is CASSHRRKSGSSYNEQFF.